Below are 6 T cell receptor beta chains sequenced from a single sample in a study of OX40 agonist ivuxolimab in advanced cancers. Library generation was performed with the immunoSEQ multiplex PCR assay. TCRdb's version of the immuneACCESS table is confined to in-frame rearrangements and falls short of the full clone set. An unresolved V gene accounts for under half of the shortfall where checked; the remainder is of unknown origin. The sample includes about 95,000 clones, with about 85% observed a single time. Of the sample, 3.5% to 4.5% is held by the ten largest clones. Here the sequenced sample was CD4+ or CD8+ T cells sorted from blood, taken in a trial of the OX40 agonist ivuxolimab. The receptors derive from an adult with an advanced solid tumor such as melanoma, head and neck, liver or kidney cancer.

In nucleotides, the CDR3 is TGTGCCAGCAGCCGCAGGGGCGAGGGTAATGAAAAACTGTTTTTT. It specifies CASSRRGEGNEKLFF. The genes are TRBV5-8 and TRBJ1-4; TRBD1 might be the D (6 bases). Trimming removed 4 bases at V and 4 bases at J, with 14 bases between. CDR3 size: 15 residues. The V gene's germline CDR1 is SGHTS and CDR2 YDEGEE.

As for this clone: A much larger clone lies a single base off, so this may be a read error. The V gene is TRBV7-3, the J gene TRBJ2-2; 7 bases fit TRBD2. Germline V gene data show CDR1 as SGHTA and CDR2 as FQGTGA. CDR3 length: 14 residues. After removal of 8 bases from V and 3 bases from J, the junction contained 6 bases not matched to a gene. The CDR3 nucleotides read TGTGCCAGCGGCTCAACTAGCGACACCGGGGAGCTGTTTTTT. It translates to CASGSTSDTGELFF.

J is TRBJ2-4 and V is TRBV25-1; D is perhaps TRBD1 or TRBD2 (6 bases each). V was shortened by 4 bases and J by 3 bases, with 13 bases between the two germline ends. In germline, CDR1 is MGHDK, CDR2 SYGVNS. The CDR3 totals 15 residues. Written as DNA, the CDR3 is TGTGCCAGCAGTGTAAGTCGGGGGCTCAAAAACATTCAGTACTTC. Its translation is CASSVSRGLKNIQYF.

This clone was counted a single time. V is TRBV19 and J is TRBJ1-1, with D hard to call. Germline CDR1 is LNHDA and CDR2 is SQIVND (reference sequence). The germline V and J ends were trimmed by 3 bases and 0 bases, with 5 bases remaining between them. The length of the CDR3 is 13 residues. The CDR3 sequence: CASSMALNTEAFF. The CDR3 region has the DNA TGTGCCAGTAGTATGGCTCTGAACACTGAAGCTTTCTTT.

This clone was observed once. The chain joins TRBV29-1 to TRBJ2-7, with 9 bases that match TRBD1. The V segment lost 6 bases and the J segment 2 bases; nucleotides outside the gene matches: 5. The CDR3 spans 13 residues. The germline CDR1 and CDR2 sequences are SQVTM and ANQGSEA. CDR3 amino acids: CSVTGTGTYEQYF. The DNA for the CDR3 is TGCAGCGTCACCGGGACAGGGACCTACGAGCAGTACTTC.

V and J are TRBV30 and TRBJ2-5; D is undetermined. Germline V gene sequence: CDR1 GTSNPN, CDR2 SVGIG (reference sequence). The CDR3 totals 12 residues. V was cut by 0 bases and J by 4 bases, with 6 bases left in between. CDR3 amino acids: CAWSVVPETQYF. CDR3 nucleotides: TGTGCCTGGAGTGTCGTACCAGAGACCCAGTACTTC.